The T cell receptor beta chain described here comes from a study of blood T cell repertoires in COVID-19. Study background: The United States, Italy and Spain were the sources of the acute and convalescent COVID-19 samples.

Per the authors' pipeline: Reference gene primer amplification gave nucleated cell count estimates. Profiling relied on immunoSEQ multiplex PCR, and the TCRdb table lists in-frame clones only, not all of them. That table supplies the V and J calls and clone size; D and trimming were determined from the DNA. The repertoire holds a few hundred thousand clones, with about 79% as singletons. The CDR3 runs to 16 residues. Trimming removed 3 bases from V and 2 bases from J; junction bases left unmatched: 10. Germline CDR1 SGHKS, CDR2 YYEKEE (reference sequence). The J gene is TRBJ2-7, the V gene TRBV5-5, with 8 positions matching TRBD1. What was sequenced was peripheral blood. This clonotype originated in a man aged 50 or older with active or convalescent COVID-19. The DNA for the CDR3 is TGTGCCAGCAGCTCCCCCCAGGGGGCTCCAACCTACGAGCAGTACTTC. It specifies CASSSPQGAPTYEQYF.